This passage covers 10 T cell receptor beta chains from one sample sequenced in a study of T-cell reconstitution after alpha-beta-depleted transplantation in children (dated by TCRdb to the mid-2010s). The label giving this sample's time point can be read as: day 60 (about 2 months) after transplantation. The label giving this sample's treatment or condition can be read as: allogeneic hematopoietic cell transplantation with graft depleted of TCRalphabeta T cells and CD19 B cells. Preparation of the library involved PCR. The sequencer was an Illumina HiSeq 2500. TCR libraries were prepared with molecular barcoding, using unique molecular identifiers to normalize TCRbeta repertoire quantification. The public reads were run again by TCRdb, first through fastp at Q25 and then through MiXCR, and only productive beta chains were kept. Rows with a matching CDR3 protein are joined into one entry that keeps the most common DNA and genes. In all, the sample holds under 60,000 distinct CDR3 sequences, and roughly 5% of those were seen once. The leading ten clones occupy over 25% of the sample.

The sequencing used PBMCs, mostly from graft donor cells, collected 60 days after TCRalphabeta/CD19-depleted stem cell transplant. The receptor source for this set is a female patient under 10 years old who had a stem cell transplant for aplastic anemia, so the T cells may come from the graft donor.

In this sample, this clonotype turned up many times. V is TRBV20-1 and J is TRBJ2-7, with 12 bases aligning to TRBD2. From germline, CDR1 is DFQATT and CDR2 SNEGSKA (reference sequence). The CDR3 totals 16 residues. V lost 0 bases to trimming and J lost 5 bases; unmatched junction nucleotides: 8. CDR3 loop: CSAREVTSGSKHEQYF. The CDR3 coding sequence is TGCAGTGCTAGAGAAGTGACTAGCGGGAGTAAACACGAGCAGTACTTC.

This clonotype was seen a few times. V usage is TRBV7-9 and J usage is TRBJ2-2, with D uncertain. This CDR3 is built from 13 residues. Germline V gene lookup returns CDR1 SEHNR and CDR2 FQNEAQ (reference sequence). V was trimmed by 4 bases and J by 7 bases, leaving 10 bases between them. This chain's CDR3 is CASSSPFIGELFF. CDR3 nucleotides: TGTGCCAGCAGCTCCCCCTTTATCGGGGAGCTGTTTTTT.

Ten or more counts support this clonotype. This chain uses TRBV30 with TRBJ2-3, with a possible D match to TRBD1 (6 bases). The CDR3 spans 14 residues. V shed 1 base and J shed 5 bases, with 13 bases lying between them. Germline V gene sequence: CDR1 GTSNPN, CDR2 SVGIG (reference sequence). The DNA for the CDR3 is TGTGCCTGGAGTGCGCTGGGGGCCGGAGATACGCAGTATTTT. Amino acids: CAWSALGAGDTQYF.

This clonotype was recorded at least ten times. V is TRBV12-3 or TRBV12-4 and J is TRBJ2-5; D not certain. V was shortened by 1 base and J by 5 bases, with 8 bases between the two germline ends. There are 13 residues in the CDR3. The DNA for the CDR3 is TGTGCCAGCAGTTTAGTAGCATGGGAGACCCAGTACTTC. Translating gives CASSLVAWETQYF.

In the case of this clonotype: A single base separates this from a much larger clone, so it may be a read error. The J gene is TRBJ2-6, the V gene TRBV28; the D gene is possibly TRBD1 (5 bases). Per the germline V gene, CDR1 is MDHEN and CDR2 is SYDVKM. The CDR3 extends over 17 amino acids. Here the CDR3 DNA reads TGTGCCAGCAGTGTGTTCTCAACTTTATCTGGGGCCAACGTCCTGCCTTTC. Amino acids: CASSVFSTLSGANVLPF.

At least ten counts were recorded for this clonotype. V and J are TRBV29-1 and TRBJ2-7; D is uncertain. The ends were cut back, 6 bases at V and 6 bases at J, with 21 bases in the middle. The length of the CDR3 is 14 residues. Germline CDR1 is SQVTM and CDR2 is ANQGSEA. The CDR3, as DNA: TGCAGCGTGGCCCCGGGCTCGGAGAGACCCGAGCAGTACGTC. Protein product: CSVAPGSERPEQYV.

This clonotype has at least ten counts. The chain employs TRBV12-3 or TRBV12-4 and TRBJ2-7, with D possibly being TRBD1 (5 bases). The CDR3 sequence is 13 residues long. V gave up 5 bases and J gave up 2 bases, with 10 bases separating them. The CDR3 loop reads CASSRTLTYEQYF. Here the CDR3 DNA reads TGTGCCAGCAGTAGGACACTCACCTACGAGCAGTACTTC.

In its sample, this clonotype was seen many times. The DNA of the CDR3 is TGTGCCAGCAGCCCAAACTTAAGACAGTTTGTCGGGGAGACCCAGTACTTC. Protein: CASSPNLRQFVGETQYF. The chain is built from TRBV5-6 and TRBJ2-5; a possible D gene is TRBD1 (5 bases). The CDR3 sequence is 17 residues long. Trimming took off 4 bases at V and 5 bases at J, with 24 bases between the two ends. In germline, CDR1 is SGHDT, CDR2 YYEEEE.

At least ten counts were recorded for this clonotype. V and J are TRBV3-1 and TRBJ2-7; no clear D. Germline values: CDR1 LGHDT, CDR2 YNNKEL (reference sequence). Trimming removed 5 bases from V and 4 bases from J, with 6 bases in between. The CDR3 is 11 amino acids. In nucleotides, the CDR3 is TGTGCCAGCAGCGATCCTTACGAGCAGTACTTC. It specifies CASSDPYEQYF.

This clonotype has only a few counts. The chain uses TRBV20-1 and TRBJ2-5; TRBD1 matches at 10 bases. CDR1 and CDR2 from the germline V gene are DFQATT and SNEGSKA (reference sequence). The V and J ends lost 6 bases and 7 bases, in that order; junction bases with no gene match: 8. This CDR3 contains 13 residues. The CDR3 bases are TGCAGTGCCCCGAGGACAGGGGGGACGACCCAGTACTTC. Its translation: CSAPRTGGTTQYF.